This T cell receptor beta chain is drawn from a study of T cell changes during pregnancy in multiple sclerosis. TCRdb's copy holds only in-frame clones and misses some; the assay was immunoSEQ multiplex PCR. The sample has tens of thousands of clones; roughly 96% are singletons. V gave up 3 bases and J gave up 0 bases, with 8 bases separating them. The CDR3 is 14 residues long. Germline V gene sequence: CDR1 SQVTM, CDR2 ANQGSEA. The chain couples TRBV29-1 to TRBJ2-2; D is perhaps TRBD2 (5 bases). This clonotype was sampled from a female donor with multiple sclerosis, enrolled in a pregnancy study. The sequencing used CD8+ T cells from peripheral blood mononuclear cells, collected after pregnancy. DNA of the CDR3: TGCAGCGTTGACGGGGAAGCGAACACCGGGGAGCTGTTTTTT. Protein product: CSVDGEANTGELFF.